This paragraph covers one TCR beta chain sequence. Its specificity is not known. On sorted subsets, replicate PCRs used 150 to 250 ng DNA, or about 30,000 T cell genomes. Sequencing was performed with immunoSEQ multiplex PCR; in TCRdb, only in-frame clones are kept and a portion is missing. The sample has roughly 660,000 clones; 90% are singletons. Trimming took off 2 bases at V and 1 base at J, with 15 bases between the two ends. CDR1 is SEHNR, CDR2 FQNEAQ, per germline (reference sequence). This CDR3 spans 16 amino acids. The data stem from a study of shared clonotypes between healthy human individuals. Study outcomes and limitations: The naive CD4 repertoires of a handful of donors were compared, and roughly 5% of clonotypes were shared.

This sequence originates from a man younger than 35 in good health. Some clones in this sample may be carry-over from other donors' samples. The sequenced sample was memory CD8+ T cells from PBMCs. Noted subset: CD45RO+ cells pooled with CCR7-negative TemRA cells. This rearrangement joins TRBV7-9 to TRBJ2-7; unclear D gene. As DNA, the CDR3 is TGTGCCAGCAGCTTAAGAAGCTCCGATAAGTCCTACGAGCAGTACTTC. Its protein is CASSLRSSDKSYEQYF. The entire variable domain, with the rest obtained from reference TRBV7-9 and TRBJ2-7, is as follows: DTGVSQNPRHKITKRGQNVTFRCDPISEHNRLYWYRQTLGQGPEFLTYFQNEAQLEKSRLLSDRFSAERPKGSFSTLEIQRTEQGDSAMYLCASSLRSSDKSYEQYFGPGTRLTVT.